Presented here are 15 T cell receptor beta chains from one specimen sequenced in a study of neurological immune-mediated disorders. Using its own MiXCR run on the 5' RACE reads, TCRdb lists one record per CDR3 protein. The repertoire has roughly 80,000 distinct CDR3 sequences, 10% of them found once; the top ten carry 1.8%. Sequences were obtained from PBMCs. The receptors derive from a man aged 35 to 55 in good health.

The table lists this clonotype with many counts. The CDR3 DNA is TGCAGTGCTAGTTTTGATACGCAGTATTTT. This translates into CSASFDTQYF. The chain joins TRBV20-1 to TRBJ2-3; D is unresolved. The CDR3 contains 10 residues. CDR1 is DFQATT and CDR2 is SNEGSKA in the germline V gene (reference sequence). Trimming stripped 3 bases from V and 6 bases from J, with 4 bases between.

This clonotype was found many times. The J gene is TRBJ2-7, the V gene TRBV7-9; D remains ambiguous. Germline V CDR1 and CDR2: SEHNR, FQNEAQ (reference sequence). The CDR3 is made up of 13 amino acids. Trimming stripped 5 bases from V and 2 bases from J, with 10 bases between. CDR3 DNA sequence: TGTGCCAGCAGCAAGGCGGCAGCCTACGAGCAGTACTTC. Translating it yields CASSKAAAYEQYF.

This clonotype was seen repeatedly, ten times or more. The chain couples TRBV10-3 to TRBJ2-5; D is ambiguous. The germline V gene encodes CDR1 ENHRY and CDR2 SYGVKD. Trimming removed 0 bases from V and 3 bases from J, with 14 bases in between. The CDR3 length is 16 residues. The CDR3: CAISESRGAREETQYF. The CDR3, as DNA: TGTGCCATCAGTGAGTCGCGTGGAGCTCGGGAAGAGACCCAGTACTTC.

This clonotype has at least ten counts. The chain is built from TRBV12-3 or TRBV12-4 and TRBJ1-1, with D unclear. V gave up 6 bases and J gave up 3 bases, with 5 bases separating them. This CDR3 contains 11 residues. The CDR3 protein is CASSRYTEAFF. Here the CDR3 DNA reads TGTGCCAGCAGCCGGTACACTGAAGCTTTCTTT.

This clonotype was seen ten or more times. The V gene is TRBV20-1, the J gene TRBJ1-2; no reliable D call. Deletions cut 3 bases from V and 3 bases from J, with 8 bases between. Germline V CDR1 and CDR2: DFQATT, SNEGSKA (reference sequence). This CDR3 is 12 amino acids long. DNA for the CDR3: TGCAGTGCTAGTGTGCCGGACTATGGCTACACCTTC. It encodes CSASVPDYGYTF.

This clonotype came up many times. The V and J genes are TRBV7-2 and TRBJ2-1; TRBD2 aligns across 10 bases. V shed 0 bases and J 6 bases; nucleotides not matched to a gene: 8. Germline CDR1 and CDR2: SGHTA and FQGNSA. The CDR3 covers 17 residues. In DNA, the CDR3 is TGTGCCAGCAGCTTAGCGGTGGCTAGCGGGAGATCCAATGAGCAGTTCTTC. Amino acids: CASSLAVASGRSNEQFF.

This clonotype has ten or more counts. This chain joins TRBV12-3 or TRBV12-4 and TRBJ1-4, with a tentative D call TRBD1 (5 bases). The V gene lost 3 bases and the J gene lost 12 bases, with 14 bases spanning the gap. There are 13 residues in the CDR3. The CDR3 nucleotides are TGTGCCAGCAGTTTGGACAACAGCCTACAACTGTTTTTT. Its translation: CASSLDNSLQLFF.

This clonotype was seen repeatedly, ten times or more. V is TRBV9 and J is TRBJ1-3; TRBD1 aligns across 7 bases. Trimming at V came to 2 bases and at J to 0 bases, leaving 5 bases not matched to a gene. CDR1 and CDR2 from the germline V gene are SGDLS and YYNGEE. This CDR3 is 16 amino acids long. The CDR3 DNA sequence: TGTGCCAGCAGCGTGCGGGACAGTCCCTCTGGAAACACCATATATTTT. Protein product: CASSVRDSPSGNTIYF.

CDR3 region: CAISDFSSNEQFF. The CDR3 DNA sequence: TGTGCCATCAGTGATTTTTCGTCGAATGAGCAGTTCTTC. This chain joins TRBV10-3 and TRBJ2-1; D not resolved. The CDR3 sequence is 13 residues long. The germline CDR1 and CDR2 sequences are ENHRY and SYGVKD. The ends were cut back, 3 bases at V and 7 bases at J, with 10 bases in the middle.

This clonotype was seen ten or more times. The genes are TRBV7-2 and TRBJ2-3; 11 bases line up with TRBD2. Trimming removed 5 bases from V and 8 bases from J; junction bases left unmatched: 9. The germline gives CDR1 SGHTA, CDR2 FQGNSA. This CDR3 is 15 amino acids long. In nucleotides, the CDR3 is TGTGCCAGCAGCGGGGCTAGCGGGGGGTCCCGTACGCAGTATTTT. It encodes CASSGASGGSRTQYF.

In this sample, this clonotype turned up many times. The rearrangement links TRBV7-8 to TRBJ1-4; D ambiguous. The CDR3 extends over 16 amino acids. V lost 4 bases and J lost 8, with 20 bases in between. Germline V gene data show CDR1 as SGHVS and CDR2 as FQNEAQ. The CDR3, as DNA: TGTGCCAGCAGCTCGGACGGCGGTCTAATTGGGGAAAAACTGTTTTTT. Translated: CASSSDGGLIGEKLFF.

The table lists this clonotype with many counts. The chain joins TRBV6-5 to TRBJ1-2; no reliable D call. The CDR3 totals 13 residues. V shed 6 bases and J shed 10 bases, with 18 bases lying between them. Germline V CDR1 and CDR2: MNHEY, SVGAGI. The chain's CDR3 is CASSDGLPGIYTF. The CDR3 DNA is TGTGCCAGCAGCGACGGACTGCCCGGTATCTACACCTTC.

Many counts were recorded for this clonotype. The chain has TRBV20-1 and TRBJ2-1, with TRBD2 matching over 8 bases. The CDR3 is 16 residues long. Germline V gene sequence: CDR1 DFQATT, CDR2 SNEGSKA (reference sequence). Trimming removed 1 base from V and 5 bases from J; junction bases left unmatched: 10. The CDR3 region is CSARAHLAGRNNEQFF. The CDR3 nucleotides read TGCAGTGCTAGAGCTCACCTAGCGGGTCGGAACAATGAGCAGTTCTTC.

This clonotype was counted many times. The J gene is TRBJ1-1, the V gene TRBV12-3 or TRBV12-4; D ambiguous. Trimming cost V 4 bases and J 0 bases, with 12 bases left between them. The CDR3 has 15 amino acids. The CDR3 DNA reads TGTGCCAGCAGTTCCGCGGCAGTCATGAACACTGAAGCTTTCTTT. The encoded protein is CASSSAAVMNTEAFF.

This clonotype has at least ten counts. V is TRBV5-1 and J is TRBJ2-1, with a tentative D call TRBD2 (6 bases). This CDR3 is 15 amino acids long. Trimming took 4 bases from V and 8 from J, leaving 19 bases between them. Germline V gives CDR1 SGHRS, CDR2 YFSETQ. The CDR3: CASSVGDSLSYEQFF. CDR3 in DNA: TGCGCCAGCAGCGTAGGGGACTCGCTAAGCTATGAGCAGTTCTTC. Drawing the rest from reference TRBV5-1 and TRBJ2-1, the complete variable domain is KAGVTQTPRYLIKTRGQQVTLSCSPISGHRSVSWYQQTPGQGLQFLFEYFSETQRNKGNFPGRFSGRQFSNSRSEMNVSTLELGDSALYLCASSVGDSLSYEQFFGPGTRLTVL.